What follows are 2 T cell receptor beta chains derived from one specimen sequenced in a study of T-cell reconstitution after alpha-beta-depleted transplantation in children. Unique molecular identifiers featured in how the TCRbeta library was prepared. TCRdb re-called the PCR reads through MiXCR, storing one row per CDR3 protein. The sample has 500,000 to 650,000 distinct CDR3 sequences, 10% to 15% seen once. The sequenced sample was PBMCs, mostly from graft donor cells, obtained 360 days after TCRalphabeta/CD19-depleted stem cell transplant. Every receptor here comes from a male patient younger than 18 who had a stem cell transplant for acute myeloid leukemia, so the T cells may come from the graft donor.

This clonotype was seen only a few times. The rearrangement uses TRBV28 and TRBJ2-3; D might be TRBD1 (5 bases). Trimming took 6 bases from V and 10 from J, leaving 17 bases between them. Germline assignment: CDR1 MDHEN and CDR2 SYDVKM. The CDR3 is 13 amino acids. CDR3 region: CASSPLAGMAQYF. The CDR3 region has the DNA TGTGCCAGCAGCCCCCTTGCAGGGATGGCGCAGTATTTT.

This clonotype was counted between two and nine times. This sequence joins TRBV15 and TRBJ1-2, with 10 bases lining up with TRBD1. The CDR3 sequence is 15 residues long. Germline-derived CDR1 and CDR2 are LNHNV and YYDKDF (reference sequence). Unmatched junction bases numbered 7, after V lost 5 bases and J lost 4 bases. In DNA, the CDR3 is TGTGCCACCAGCGGGAGGGGACAGGGGACCTATGGCTACACCTTC. Translated: CATSGRGQGTYGYTF.